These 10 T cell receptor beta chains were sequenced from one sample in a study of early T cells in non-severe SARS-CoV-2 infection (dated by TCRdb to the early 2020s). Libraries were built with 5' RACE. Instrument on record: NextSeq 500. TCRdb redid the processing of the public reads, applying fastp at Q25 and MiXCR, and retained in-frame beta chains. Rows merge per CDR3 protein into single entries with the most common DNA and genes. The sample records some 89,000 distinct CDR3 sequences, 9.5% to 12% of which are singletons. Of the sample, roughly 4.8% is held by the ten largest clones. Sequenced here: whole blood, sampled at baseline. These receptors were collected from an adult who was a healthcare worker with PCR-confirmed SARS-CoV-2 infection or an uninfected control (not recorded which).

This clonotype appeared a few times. CDR3 loop: CASSLTGTLETQYF. CDR3 nucleotide sequence: TGTGCCAGCAGCTTAACCGGGACTCTAGAGACCCAGTACTTC. The rearrangement uses TRBV7-6 and TRBJ2-5; the D gene is possibly TRBD2 (6 bases). CDR3 length equals 14 residues. Trimming left V 2 bases short and J 4 bases short, with 11 bases between. Germline V gene sequence: CDR1 SGHVS, CDR2 FNYEAQ.

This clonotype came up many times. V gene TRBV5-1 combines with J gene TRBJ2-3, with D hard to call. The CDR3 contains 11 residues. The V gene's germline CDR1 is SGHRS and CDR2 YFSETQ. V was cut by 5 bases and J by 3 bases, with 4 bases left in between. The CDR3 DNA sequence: TGCGCCAGCAGGGGGACAGATACGCAGTATTTT. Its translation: CASRGTDTQYF.

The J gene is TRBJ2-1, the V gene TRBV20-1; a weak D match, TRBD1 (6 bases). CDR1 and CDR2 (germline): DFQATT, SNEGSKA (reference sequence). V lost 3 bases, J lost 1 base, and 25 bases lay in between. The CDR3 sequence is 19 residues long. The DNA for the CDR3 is TGCAGTGCTAGCGGCTCCCGGATATGGGGGCAGGGGTCCTACAATGAGCAGTTCTTC. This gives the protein CSASGSRIWGQGSYNEQFF.

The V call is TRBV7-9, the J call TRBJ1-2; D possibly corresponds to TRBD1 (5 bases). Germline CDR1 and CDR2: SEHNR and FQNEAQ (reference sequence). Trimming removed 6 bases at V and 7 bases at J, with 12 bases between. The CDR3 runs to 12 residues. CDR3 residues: CASSLRQSGYTF. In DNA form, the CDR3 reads TGTGCCAGCAGTCTCCGACAGAGTGGCTACACCTTC.

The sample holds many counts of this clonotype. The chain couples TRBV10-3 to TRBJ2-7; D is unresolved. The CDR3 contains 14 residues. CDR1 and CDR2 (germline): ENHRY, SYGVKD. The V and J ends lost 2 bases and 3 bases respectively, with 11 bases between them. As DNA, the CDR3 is TGTGCCATCAGTGAGGGGCAGGACCTCTACGAGCAGTACTTC. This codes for CAISEGQDLYEQYF.

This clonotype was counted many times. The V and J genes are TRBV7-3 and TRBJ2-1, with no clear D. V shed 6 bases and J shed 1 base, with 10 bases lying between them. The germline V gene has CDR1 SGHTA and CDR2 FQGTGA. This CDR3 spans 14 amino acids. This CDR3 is CASSGMESYNEQFF. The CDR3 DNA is TGTGCCAGCAGTGGAATGGAATCCTACAATGAGCAGTTCTTC.

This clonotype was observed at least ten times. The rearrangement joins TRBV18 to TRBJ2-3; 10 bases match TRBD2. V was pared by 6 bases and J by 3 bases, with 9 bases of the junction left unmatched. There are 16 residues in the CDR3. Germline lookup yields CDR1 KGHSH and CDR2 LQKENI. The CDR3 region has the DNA TGTGCCAGCTCCCCAAGCGGGAGGGCCTCTACAGATACGCAGTATTTT. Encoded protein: CASSPSGRASTDTQYF.

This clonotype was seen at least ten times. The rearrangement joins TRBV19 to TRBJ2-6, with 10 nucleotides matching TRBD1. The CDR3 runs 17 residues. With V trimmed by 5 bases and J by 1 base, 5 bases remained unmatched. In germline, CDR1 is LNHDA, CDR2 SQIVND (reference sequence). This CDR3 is CASSVPGQGSGANVLTF. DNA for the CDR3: TGTGCCAGTAGTGTACCGGGACAGGGGTCTGGGGCCAACGTCCTGACTTTC. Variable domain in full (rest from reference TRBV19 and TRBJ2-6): DGGITQSPKYLFRKEGQNVTLSCEQNLNHDAMYWYRQDPGQGLRLIYYSQIVNDFQKGDIAEGYSVSREKKESFPLTVTSAQKNPTAFYLCASSVPGQGSGANVLTFGAGSRLTVL.

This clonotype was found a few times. The CDR3 bases are TGTGACACAGGGAAAGGCACTGAAGCTTTCTTT. Amino acid sequence: CDTGKGTEAFF. This sequence joins TRBV28 and TRBJ1-1, with D possibly matching TRBD1 (6 bases). This CDR3 contains 11 residues. The germline V gene has CDR1 MDHEN and CDR2 SYDVKM.

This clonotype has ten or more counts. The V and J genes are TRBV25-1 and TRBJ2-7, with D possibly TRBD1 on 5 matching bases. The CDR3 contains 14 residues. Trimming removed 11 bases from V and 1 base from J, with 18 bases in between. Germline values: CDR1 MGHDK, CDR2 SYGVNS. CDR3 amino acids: CAAANLNRSYEQYF. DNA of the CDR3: TGTGCCGCAGCAAATTTGAACAGGTCCTACGAGCAGTACTTC.